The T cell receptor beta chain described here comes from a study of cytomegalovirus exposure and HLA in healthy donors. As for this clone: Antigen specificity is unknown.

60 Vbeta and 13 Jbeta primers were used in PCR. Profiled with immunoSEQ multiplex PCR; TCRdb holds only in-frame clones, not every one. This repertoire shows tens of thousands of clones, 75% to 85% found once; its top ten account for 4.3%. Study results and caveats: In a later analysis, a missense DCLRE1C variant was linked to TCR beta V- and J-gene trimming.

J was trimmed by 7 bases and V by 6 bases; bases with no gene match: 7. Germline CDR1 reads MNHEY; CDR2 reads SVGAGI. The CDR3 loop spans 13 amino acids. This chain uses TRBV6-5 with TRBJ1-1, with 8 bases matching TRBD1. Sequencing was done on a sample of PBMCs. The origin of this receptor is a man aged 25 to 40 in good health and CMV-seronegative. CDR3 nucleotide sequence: TGTGCCAGCAGGAGGACAGGGAATAATGAAGCTTTCTTT. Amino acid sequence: CASRRTGNNEAFF.